These 23 T cell receptor beta chains were sequenced from one sample in a study of cytomegalovirus exposure and HLA in healthy donors. Amplification used 60 Vbeta primers and 13 Jbeta primers. Repertoires were generated with immunoSEQ multiplex PCR, while TCRdb's copy carries only in-frame clones and drops some. Of under 200,000 clones in the sample, approximately 80% are singletons; the top ten hold 2.5% to 3.5%. The sequencing sample was made of PBMCs. These receptors were taken from a woman between 50 and 59 years old in good health and CMV-seropositive.

The rearrangement uses TRBV19 and TRBJ1-1; 8 bases are shared with TRBD1. The CDR3 is 16 residues long. Germline loops: CDR1 LNHDA, CDR2 SQIVND (reference sequence). The V and J ends lost 3 bases and 3 bases, in that order; junction bases with no gene match: 9. The CDR3 bases are TGTGCCAGTAGTATCCAGGACAGGGCGAGTGACACTGAAGCTTTCTTT. This translates into CASSIQDRASDTEAFF.

V gene TRBV28 combines with J gene TRBJ2-2, with 7 bases lining up with TRBD2. Germline CDR1 MDHEN, CDR2 SYDVKM. The CDR3 covers 15 residues. The J segment lost 4 bases and the V segment lost 4 bases, leaving 6 bases of the junction unmatched. CDR3 sequence: CASSSAGVSTGELFF. The CDR3 region has the DNA TGTGCCAGCAGTTCGGCGGGAGTCAGCACCGGGGAGCTGTTTTTT.

The V and J genes are TRBV2 and TRBJ1-4; a possible D gene is TRBD1 (6 bases). CDR1 SNHLY and CDR2 FYNNEI come from the germline V gene. The length of the CDR3 is 15 residues. V lost 5 bases, J lost 6 bases, and 16 bases lay in between. DNA for the CDR3: TGTGCCAGCAGTCGTACCGGACAGACCTATGAAAAACTGTTTTTT. Translated, it gives CASSRTGQTYEKLFF.

This sequence joins TRBV4-3 and TRBJ1-5; 7 bases are a match to TRBD1. The germline V gene encodes CDR1 LGHNA and CDR2 YSLEER. V trimming: 0 bases; J trimming: 9 bases; junction bases outside the gene matches: 11. This CDR3 is built from 16 residues. The DNA for the CDR3 is TGCGCCAGCAGCCAAGATTTAGAGGGGGCGAGGTCGCCCCAGCATTTT. Its translation is CASSQDLEGARSPQHF.

A note on this clone: At one end the junction does not follow the germline gene, possibly because of a read error. The CDR3 nucleotides read TGTGCCAGTAGTATAGAAGGGGGCACTGGGGCCAACGGCCTGACTTTC. Encoded protein: CASSIEGGTGANGLTF. The genes are TRBV19 and TRBJ2-6, with 7 bases matching TRBD1. CDR1 LNHDA and CDR2 SQIVND come from the germline V gene (reference sequence). The CDR3 contains 16 residues.

This clone was counted a single time. The chain recombines TRBV7-8 with TRBJ2-7; 9 bases line up with TRBD1. Per germline, CDR1 SGHVS and CDR2 FQNEAQ. V dropped 4 bases and J dropped 2; count of bases not matched to a gene: 9. The length of the CDR3 is 16 residues. The CDR3 here is CASSSTGGYGTYEQYF. The CDR3, as DNA: TGTGCCAGCAGCTCTACAGGGGGCTATGGGACCTACGAGCAGTACTTC.

J is TRBJ2-2 and V is TRBV27, with a weak D call TRBD2 (6 bases). This CDR3 spans 14 amino acids. Germline V gene sequence: CDR1 MNHEY, CDR2 SMNVEV (reference sequence). V was cut by 5 bases and J by 4 bases, with 11 bases left in between. DNA of the CDR3: TGTGCCAGCAGTCGTAGGGGAGGCACCGGGGAGCTGTTTTTT. Translating gives CASSRRGGTGELFF.

The CDR3, as DNA: TGTGCCAGCAGCACTAACTATGGCTACACCTTC. The encoded protein is CASSTNYGYTF. The chain employs TRBV6-6 and TRBJ1-2; D unclear. CDR3 size: 11 residues. From germline, CDR1 is MNHNY and CDR2 SVGAGI (reference sequence). Trimming took off 6 bases at V and 0 bases at J, with 2 bases between the two ends.

The chain has TRBV2 and TRBJ1-1, with D possibly TRBD1 on 6 matching bases. The CDR3 loop spans 13 amino acids. Germline CDR1 SNHLY, CDR2 FYNNEI. Between the trimmed V and J ends, which lost 4 bases and 6 bases, there was a span of 12 bases. CDR3 in DNA: TGTGCCAGCAGTGGGCCAGGGGCTGCTGAAGCTTTCTTT. It translates to CASSGPGAAEAFF.

The chain carries TRBV19 and TRBJ1-5; possible D gene TRBD1, 6 bases. The CDR3 has 13 amino acids. Germline V lookup: CDR1 LNHDA, CDR2 SQIVND (reference sequence). V was trimmed by 6 bases and J by 7 bases, leaving 13 bases between them. CDR3 region: CASSTQGKQPQHF. The CDR3, as DNA: TGTGCCAGTAGCACACAGGGTAAACAGCCCCAGCATTTT.

The chain is built from TRBV15 and TRBJ2-7; the D is unclear. The CDR3 has 15 residues. CDR1 is LNHNV and CDR2 is YYDKDF in the germline V gene (reference sequence). V dropped 0 bases and J dropped 6 bases, with 15 bases sitting between them. CDR3 sequence: CATSRDTRRPGEQYF. CDR3 DNA: TGTGCCACCAGCAGAGACACAAGAAGACCGGGCGAGCAGTACTTC.

The V call is TRBV7-9, the J call TRBJ2-5, with TRBD1 identical over 7 bases. CDR1 is SEHNR and CDR2 is FQNEAQ in the germline V gene (reference sequence). This CDR3 is 16 amino acids long. Unmatched junction bases numbered 13, after V lost 6 bases and J lost 3 bases. The CDR3 loop reads CASRSSIEGAKETQYF. The CDR3 DNA reads as TGTGCCAGCAGATCTAGCATTGAGGGGGCCAAAGAGACCCAGTACTTC.

V usage is TRBV5-4 and J usage is TRBJ2-7; 8 bases fit TRBD2. Germline values: CDR1 SGHNT, CDR2 YYREEE (reference sequence). The CDR3 has 15 amino acids. V dropped 0 bases and J dropped 6; count of bases not matched to a gene: 8. The CDR3 bases are TGTGCCAGCAGCTTGGCAACCGCGGGAGGAACCGAGCAGTACTTC. It encodes CASSLATAGGTEQYF.

The J gene is TRBJ2-5, the V gene TRBV10-3, with 7 positions matching TRBD2. CDR3 length: 14 residues. CDR1 is ENHRY and CDR2 is SYGVKD in the germline V gene. The V segment lost 10 bases and the J segment 1 base; nucleotides outside the gene matches: 9. The CDR3 nucleotides read TGTGCCACCCGGGACTACGATATCCAAGAGACCCAGTACTTC. It yields the protein CATRDYDIQETQYF.

The CDR3 DNA follows: TGTGCCAGCAGCTTGGTACAGGTTAATTCACCCCTCCACTTT. Amino acids: CASSLVQVNSPLHF. This chain connects TRBV5-4 to TRBJ1-6; perhaps TRBD1 as D (5 bases). This CDR3 region has 14 residues. Looked up from germline, CDR1 is SGHNT and CDR2 is YYREEE (reference sequence). The germline V and J ends were trimmed by 0 bases and 6 bases, with 7 bases remaining between them.

This clone was recorded once. V usage is TRBV7-2 and J usage is TRBJ2-5, with 8 bases that match TRBD2. The J segment lost 2 bases and the V segment lost 3 bases, leaving 5 bases of the junction unmatched. Germline lookup yields CDR1 SGHTA and CDR2 FQGNSA. This CDR3 contains 15 residues. The CDR3 sequence is CASSFVAGPQETQYF. The DNA for the CDR3 is TGTGCCAGCAGCTTCGTAGCGGGGCCTCAAGAGACCCAGTACTTC. Combining the CDR3 with reference TRBV7-2 and TRBJ2-5 gives the whole variable domain GAGVSQSPSNKVTEKGKDVELRCDPISGHTALYWYRQSLGQGLEFLIYFQGNSAPDKSGLPSDRFSAERTGGSVSTLTIQRTQQEDSAVYLCASSFVAGPQETQYFGPGTRLLVL.

The V and J genes are TRBV2 and TRBJ2-1; TRBD2 might be the D (5 bases). The V end lost 7 bases, the J end lost 9 bases, and 22 bases lay between the germline ends. The V gene's germline CDR1 is SNHLY and CDR2 FYNNEI. This CDR3 has 15 amino acids. The CDR3 spells CASIPTSRDSAEQFF. The DNA for the CDR3 is TGTGCCAGCATACCCACTAGTCGAGATTCTGCTGAGCAGTTCTTC.

The rearrangement links TRBV4-3 to TRBJ1-2, with D possibly being TRBD1 (6 bases). In germline, CDR1 is LGHNA, CDR2 YSLEER. This CDR3 is 15 amino acids long. Between the trimmed V and J ends, which lost 0 bases and 4 bases, there was a span of 12 bases. Here the CDR3 DNA reads TGCGCCAGCAGCCAAGAAGGGGGGGATACCTATGGCTACACCTTC. It codes for CASSQEGGDTYGYTF.

The V and J genes are TRBV30 and TRBJ2-1; TRBD2 matches at 11 bases. Germline V gene data show CDR1 as GTSNPN and CDR2 as SVGIG (reference sequence). Trimming removed 3 bases from V and 6 bases from J; junction bases left unmatched: 10. The CDR3 totals 16 residues. For the CDR3, the DNA is TGTGCCTGGAGCCCCTTCACTAGCGGGAGCTCCAATGAGCAGTTCTTC. This encodes CAWSPFTSGSSNEQFF.

This chain connects TRBV28 to TRBJ2-4; maybe TRBD1 (5 bases). V was trimmed by 7 bases and J by 0 bases, leaving 19 bases between them. Germline V gene sequence: CDR1 MDHEN, CDR2 SYDVKM. This CDR3 contains 17 residues. CDR3 nucleotides: TGTGCCAGCACCCCCTCTCTGGCAGGGCTAGCCAAAAACATTCAGTACTTC. Its protein is CASTPSLAGLAKNIQYF.

The chain combines TRBV11-3 with TRBJ2-3; 7 bases line up with TRBD2. The CDR3 spans 17 residues. Germline V CDR1 and CDR2: SGHNT, YENEEA. Trimming at V came to 1 base and at J to 2 bases, leaving 9 bases not matched to a gene. CDR3 sequence: CASSLAWGLQTTDTQYF. CDR3 nucleotide sequence: TGTGCCAGCAGCTTAGCGTGGGGACTACAGACCACAGATACGCAGTATTTT.

The rearrangement uses TRBV6-5 and TRBJ1-5, with 8 bases identical to TRBD1. Germline CDR1 MNHEY, CDR2 SVGAGI. The CDR3 totals 14 residues. The V segment lost 6 bases and the J segment 7 bases; nucleotides outside the gene matches: 8. The CDR3 region is CASRERAGGQPQHF. CDR3 coding DNA: TGTGCCAGCAGGGAAAGGGCAGGGGGCCAGCCCCAGCATTTT.

The chain uses TRBV10-2 and TRBJ2-3; maybe TRBD1 (6 bases). In germline, CDR1 is WSHSY, CDR2 SAAADI. The germline V and J ends were trimmed by 2 bases and 3 bases, with 15 bases remaining between them. The CDR3 is 16 amino acids. In DNA form, the CDR3 reads TGCGCCAGCAGTGAGGTAACAGGGATCAGAACAGATACGCAGTATTTT. Encoded protein: CASSEVTGIRTDTQYF.